The present entry profiles one TCR beta chain with its context. This entry belongs to a study of cytomegalovirus exposure and HLA in healthy donors. The PCR employed 60 Vbeta primers together with 13 Jbeta primers. Using immunoSEQ multiplex PCR, the repertoire was profiled, and TCRdb retains in-frame clones only, with some absent. The sample lists roughly 100,000 clones, approximately 76% occurring once. The CDR3 contains 15 residues. Trimming pared 7 bases from V and 4 bases from J, leaving 19 bases between. Germline V lookup: CDR1 MDHEN, CDR2 SYDVKM. J is TRBJ1-1 and V is TRBV28; D may be TRBD1 (5 bases). The TCR comes from a man aged 35 to 55 in good health and CMV-seronegative. The sequenced sample consisted of PBMCs. This chain's CDR3 is CASKFSGAAGTEAFF. CDR3 in DNA: TGTGCCAGCAAGTTTAGCGGGGCCGCGGGCACTGAAGCTTTCTTT. Drawing the rest from reference TRBV28 and TRBJ1-1, the complete variable domain is DVKVTQSSRYLVKRTGEKVFLECVQDMDHENMFWYRQDPGLGLRLIYFSYDVKMKEKGDIPEGYSVSREKKERFSLILESASTNQTSMYLCASKFSGAAGTEAFFGQGTRLTVV.